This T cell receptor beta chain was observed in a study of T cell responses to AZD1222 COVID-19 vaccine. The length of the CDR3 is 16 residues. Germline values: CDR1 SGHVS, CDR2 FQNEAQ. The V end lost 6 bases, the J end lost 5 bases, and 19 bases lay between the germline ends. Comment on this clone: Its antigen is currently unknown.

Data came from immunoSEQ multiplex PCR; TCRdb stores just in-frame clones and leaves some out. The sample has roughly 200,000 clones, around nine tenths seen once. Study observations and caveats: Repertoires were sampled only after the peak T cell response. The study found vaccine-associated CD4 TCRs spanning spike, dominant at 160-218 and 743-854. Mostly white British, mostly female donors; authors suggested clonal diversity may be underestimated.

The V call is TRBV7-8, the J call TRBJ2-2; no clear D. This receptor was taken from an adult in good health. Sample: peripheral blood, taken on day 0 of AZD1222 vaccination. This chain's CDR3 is CASSQNPLLHTGELFF. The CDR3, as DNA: TGTGCCAGCAGTCAAAATCCTCTCCTACATACCGGGGAGCTGTTTTTT.